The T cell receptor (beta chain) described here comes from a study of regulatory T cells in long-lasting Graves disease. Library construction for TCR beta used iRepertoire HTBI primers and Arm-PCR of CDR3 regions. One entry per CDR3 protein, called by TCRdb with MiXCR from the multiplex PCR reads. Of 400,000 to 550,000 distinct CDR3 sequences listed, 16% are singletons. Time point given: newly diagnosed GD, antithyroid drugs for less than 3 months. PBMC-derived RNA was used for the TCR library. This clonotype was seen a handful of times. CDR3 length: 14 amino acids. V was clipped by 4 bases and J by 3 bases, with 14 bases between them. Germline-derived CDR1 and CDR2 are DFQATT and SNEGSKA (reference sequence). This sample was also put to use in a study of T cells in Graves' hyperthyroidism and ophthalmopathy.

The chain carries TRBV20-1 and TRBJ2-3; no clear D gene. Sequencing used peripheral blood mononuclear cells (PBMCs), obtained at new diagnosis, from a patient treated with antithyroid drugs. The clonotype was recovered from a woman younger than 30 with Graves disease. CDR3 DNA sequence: TGCAGTGCTATTCCCCCTTTCCGTACAGATACGCAGTATTTT. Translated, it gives CSAIPPFRTDTQYF.